Presented here are 26 T cell receptor beta chains from one specimen sequenced in a study of blood T cells in healthy people across ages. Primers used in a second PCR of about 6 to 11 cycles were a sample-barcoded 5' primer and a J-beta primer mix. A single record per CDR3 protein comes from TCRdb applying MiXCR to the 5' RACE reads. The sample has around 970,000 distinct CDR3 sequences; roughly 47% are singletons. Sequenced material: blood. These receptors came from a woman aged 55-69 years in good health.

The V gene is TRBV5-1, the J gene TRBJ2-2; the match to TRBD2 covers 11 bases. The V segment lost 6 bases and the J segment 8 bases; nucleotides outside the gene matches: 6. The CDR3 spans 14 residues. Germline V CDR1 and CDR2: SGHRS, YFSETQ. CDR3 loop: CASNIAGGPGELFF. CDR3 nucleotides: TGCGCCAGCAACATAGCGGGAGGGCCGGGGGAGCTGTTTTTT.

This clonotype was found a few times. The chain employs TRBV15 and TRBJ2-3; a possible D gene is TRBD1 (6 bases). The V end was cut by 0 bases, the J end by 0 bases, with 10 bases between. Germline-derived CDR1 and CDR2 are LNHNV and YYDKDF (reference sequence). The CDR3 totals 16 residues. The CDR3 here is CATSRDPDSSTDTQYF. The CDR3 DNA reads as TGTGCCACCAGCAGAGACCCGGACAGCAGCACAGATACGCAGTATTTT.

This clonotype came up a few times. This chain links TRBV10-3 with TRBJ1-4; a weak D match, TRBD1 (5 bases). Germline CDR1 and CDR2: ENHRY and SYGVKD. Deletions cut 8 bases from V and 4 bases from J, with 20 bases between. CDR3 size: 16 residues. The CDR3 region is CAIQPYRGRVNEKLFF. The CDR3 nucleotides are TGTGCCATCCAACCCTACCGGGGCAGGGTTAATGAAAAACTGTTTTTT.

This clonotype has more than one count but fewer than ten. The V call is TRBV13, the J call TRBJ1-2; the D gene is possibly TRBD1 (5 bases). V was pared by 2 bases and J by 8 bases, with 12 bases between. The CDR3 has 13 residues. CDR1 is PRHDT, CDR2 FYEKMQ, per germline (reference sequence). This CDR3 reads CASSLTDSAGYTF. CDR3 sequence (DNA): TGTGCCAGCAGCTTAACCGACAGCGCCGGCTACACCTTC.

The chain uses TRBV29-1 and TRBJ1-1; tentatively, D is TRBD1 (5 bases). With 4 bases removed from V and 0 bases from J, the gap between germline ends came to 12 bases. Germline V lookup: CDR1 SQVTM, CDR2 ANQGSEA. The CDR3 extends over 14 amino acids. CDR3 sequence (DNA): TGCAGCGTTGCCCTAGGGGAATTGAACACTGAAGCTTTCTTT. Translation gives CSVALGELNTEAFF.

The chain has TRBV6-5 and TRBJ2-5; D might be TRBD1 or TRBD2, each matching 5 bases. The CDR3 has 15 amino acids. Deletions cut 5 bases from V and 5 bases from J, with 18 bases between. Per the germline V gene, CDR1 is MNHEY and CDR2 is SVGAGI. Written as DNA, the CDR3 is TGTGCCAGCAGTCACACCAGCGGTGGGGGTGAGACCCAGTACTTC. This translates into CASSHTSGGGETQYF.

The V gene is TRBV12-3 or TRBV12-4, the J gene TRBJ2-3, with D maybe TRBD2 (5 bases). CDR3 length: 13 residues. V gave up 4 bases and J gave up 4 bases, with 9 bases separating them. The CDR3, as DNA: TGTGCCAGCAGTTGGGAGAGAGCAGATACGCAGTATTTT. This sequence encodes CASSWERADTQYF.

The rearrangement uses TRBV4-3 and TRBJ2-3; D might be TRBD2 (6 bases). CDR1 LGHNA and CDR2 YSLEER come from the germline V gene. The V gene lost 0 bases and the J gene lost 4 bases, with 20 bases spanning the gap. This CDR3 is built from 18 residues. This CDR3 reads CASSQDFGRPGLPDTQYF. CDR3 in DNA: TGCGCCAGCAGCCAAGATTTTGGGAGGCCGGGCCTACCAGATACGCAGTATTTT.

J is TRBJ2-5 and V is TRBV5-1; D tentatively reads TRBD1 or TRBD2 (5 bases each). Deletions cut 0 bases from V and 5 bases from J, with 14 bases between. This CDR3 region has 15 residues. Germline V gene lookup returns CDR1 SGHRS and CDR2 YFSETQ. The CDR3 sequence: CASSLEGTLRETQYF. CDR3 sequence (DNA): TGCGCCAGCAGCTTGGAGGGGACCCTGAGGGAGACCCAGTACTTC. Full variable domain (rest looked up from reference TRBV5-1 and TRBJ2-5): KAGVTQTPRYLIKTRGQQVTLSCSPISGHRSVSWYQQTPGQGLQFLFEYFSETQRNKGNFPGRFSGRQFSNSRSEMNVSTLELGDSALYLCASSLEGTLRETQYFGPGTRLLVL.

The chain uses TRBV4-1 and TRBJ2-1; TRBD1 is a possible D gene (6 bases). Trimming took off 2 bases at V and 5 bases at J, with 7 bases between the two ends. Germline lookup yields CDR1 MGHRA and CDR2 YSYEKL. The CDR3 is made up of 13 amino acids. The CDR3 protein is CASSQNRDNEQFF. DNA of the CDR3: TGCGCCAGCAGCCAAAACAGGGACAATGAGCAGTTCTTC.

For this clonotype: Compared with germline, one end of the junction differs, possibly owing to a read error. The rearrangement links TRBV11-1 to TRBJ1-1, with 7 bases identical to TRBD1. This CDR3 is 14 amino acids long. Looked up from germline, CDR1 is SGHAT and CDR2 is FQDESV (reference sequence). CDR3 nucleotides: TGTGCTAGCAGCCAGACAGGGATGAACACTGAAGCTTTCTTT. Translated, it gives CASSQTGMNTEAFF.

The chain combines TRBV20-1 with TRBJ2-7, with a possible D match to TRBD1 (5 bases). V lost 6 bases to trimming and J lost 5 bases, with 17 bases between them. The CDR3 contains 13 residues. Germline values: CDR1 DFQATT, CDR2 SNEGSKA (reference sequence). CDR3 sequence reads: CSATSAQGHEQYF. Here the CDR3 DNA reads TGCAGTGCCACCTCGGCCCAGGGCCACGAGCAGTACTTC.

This chain links TRBV11-2 with TRBJ2-3, with 8 bases aligning to TRBD1. The CDR3 sequence is 16 residues long. Trimming took 1 base from V and 4 from J; bases not matched to a gene: 7. Germline CDR1 SGHAT, CDR2 FQNNGV. DNA for the CDR3: TGTGCCAGCAGCTTAGTACGGACAGGGTCTTCAGATACGCAGTATTTT. Its protein product is CASSLVRTGSSDTQYF.

The chain joins TRBV28 to TRBJ2-1; 9 positions match TRBD2. The CDR3 is 18 amino acids. The V gene's germline CDR1 is MDHEN and CDR2 SYDVKM. J gave up 1 base and V 5 bases, and 12 bases lay outside the gene matches. CDR3 residues: CASSLTLTSGESYNEQFF. CDR3 DNA: TGTGCCAGCAGTCTCACCCTGACTAGCGGAGAATCCTACAATGAGCAGTTCTTC.

This clonotype has only a few counts. The V gene is TRBV27, the J gene TRBJ1-2; D is unresolved. CDR1 MNHEY and CDR2 SMNVEV come from the germline V gene (reference sequence). V dropped 3 bases and J dropped 3 bases, with 8 bases sitting between them. The CDR3 totals 13 residues. CDR3 protein: CASSFGIHYGYTF. The CDR3 DNA reads TGTGCCAGCAGTTTCGGGATTCACTATGGCTACACCTTC.

The chain joins TRBV7-9 to TRBJ2-1; D may be TRBD1 (5 bases). CDR1 and CDR2 from the germline V gene are SEHNR and FQNEAQ (reference sequence). The CDR3 spans 16 residues. The ends were cut back, 2 bases at V and 0 bases at J, with 11 bases in the middle. CDR3 DNA sequence: TGTGCCAGCAGCTTACTTACAGGAAGCTCCTACAATGAGCAGTTCTTC. Translation gives CASSLLTGSSYNEQFF.

V is TRBV14 and J is TRBJ2-7; TRBD2 is a possible D gene (6 bases). Germline V lookup: CDR1 SGHDN, CDR2 FVKESK. The CDR3 consists of 15 residues. Trimming took 1 base from V and 5 from J, leaving 15 bases between them. CDR3 sequence (DNA): TGTGCCAGCAGCCAAGGCGGGACGGCCTGGGACGAGCAGTACTTC. Protein sequence: CASSQGGTAWDEQYF.

This sequence joins TRBV11-2 and TRBJ1-1, with 9 nucleotides matching TRBD1. With 5 bases clipped from V and 10 bases from J, the junction kept 20 bases outside the gene matches. CDR1 SGHAT and CDR2 FQNNGV come from the germline V gene. CDR3 length: 17 amino acids. CDR3 sequence: CASSPLRTRDRVNRAFF. The CDR3 nucleotides read TGTGCCAGCAGCCCGCTACGAACCCGGGACAGGGTTAATCGAGCTTTCTTT.

J is TRBJ2-3 and V is TRBV4-3, with 9 bases aligning to TRBD2. The CDR3 is 18 amino acids. Germline values: CDR1 LGHNA, CDR2 YSLEER. The trim removed 3 bases at V and 0 bases at J, leaving 10 bases unmatched. The CDR3 nucleotides are TGCGCCAGCAGCCAGGGAGCGGGAGGTCGAACTAGCACAGATACGCAGTATTTT. Its translation: CASSQGAGGRTSTDTQYF.

This clonotype has only a few counts. CDR3 loop: CASSVVVRIYEQYF. In DNA form, the CDR3 reads TGTGCCAGCAGCGTAGTAGTTAGAATCTACGAGCAGTACTTC. V is TRBV9 and J is TRBJ2-7; D is undetermined. The CDR3 loop spans 14 amino acids. V was cut by 0 bases and J by 3 bases, with 10 bases left in between. Per germline, CDR1 SGDLS and CDR2 YYNGEE.

This clonotype has ten or more counts. The V call is TRBV7-9, the J call TRBJ2-7; weak D call: TRBD2 (7 bases). Germline assignment: CDR1 SEHNR and CDR2 FQNEAQ (reference sequence). The CDR3 runs 15 residues. V dropped 4 bases and J dropped 2 bases, with 15 bases sitting between them. CDR3 nucleotides: TGTGCCAGCAGCTCCCCCGGGGGGACAACCTACGAGCAGTACTTC. Residues: CASSSPGGTTYEQYF.

A few counts support this clonotype. J is TRBJ1-2 and V is TRBV29-1; 7 bases line up with TRBD1. From germline, CDR1 is SQVTM and CDR2 ANQGSEA. This CDR3 region has 13 residues. V gave up 5 bases and J gave up 4 bases; unmatched junction bases: 7. CDR3 region: CSVTTGAAYGYTF. The CDR3 coding sequence is TGCAGCGTTACTACAGGGGCGGCCTATGGCTACACCTTC.

V gene TRBV12-3 or TRBV12-4 combines with J gene TRBJ2-7, with 11 bases aligning to TRBD1. The CDR3 has 15 residues. J gave up 4 bases and V 7 bases, and 9 bases lay outside the gene matches. The CDR3 nucleotides are TGTGCCAGCACCCCGCGAGGACAGGGGGCTTACGAGCAGTACTTC. The encoded protein is CASTPRGQGAYEQYF.

In its sample, this clonotype was seen a few times. The V call is TRBV7-2, the J call TRBJ2-5, with D tentatively TRBD2 (5 bases). Germline-derived CDR1 and CDR2 are SGHTA and FQGNSA. This CDR3 spans 11 amino acids. V lost 7 bases and J lost 4, with 7 bases in between. CDR3 coding DNA: TGTGCCAGCACGGCGGGAGAGACCCAGTACTTC. Translating it yields CASTAGETQYF.

V and J are TRBV27 and TRBJ2-5; 9 bases fit TRBD2. This CDR3 has 14 amino acids. Germline V gene lookup returns CDR1 MNHEY and CDR2 SMNVEV (reference sequence). V lost 2 bases and J lost 11; bases outside the gene matches: 9. CDR3 DNA sequence: TGTGCCAGCAGTTTAGCGGGACTAGCACGTGAGCAGTACTTC. It codes for CASSLAGLAREQYF.

The table lists this clonotype with a count of one. The rearrangement links TRBV7-9 to TRBJ1-6, with a tentative D call TRBD1 (5 bases). The CDR3 loop spans 15 amino acids. Trimming stripped 1 base from V and 9 bases from J, with 13 bases between. The germline V gene has CDR1 SEHNR and CDR2 FQNEAQ (reference sequence). The chain's CDR3 is CASSLVLSGSSPLHF. The CDR3 DNA is TGTGCCAGCAGCTTAGTTCTATCAGGGAGTTCACCCCTCCACTTT. The variable domain in full, with the rest retrieved from reference TRBV7-9 and TRBJ1-6, is DTGVSQNPRHKITKRGQNVTFRCDPISEHNRLYWYRQTLGQGPEFLTYFQNEAQLEKSRLLSDRFSAERPKGSFSTLEIQRTEQGDSAMYLCASSLVLSGSSPLHFGNGTRLTVT.